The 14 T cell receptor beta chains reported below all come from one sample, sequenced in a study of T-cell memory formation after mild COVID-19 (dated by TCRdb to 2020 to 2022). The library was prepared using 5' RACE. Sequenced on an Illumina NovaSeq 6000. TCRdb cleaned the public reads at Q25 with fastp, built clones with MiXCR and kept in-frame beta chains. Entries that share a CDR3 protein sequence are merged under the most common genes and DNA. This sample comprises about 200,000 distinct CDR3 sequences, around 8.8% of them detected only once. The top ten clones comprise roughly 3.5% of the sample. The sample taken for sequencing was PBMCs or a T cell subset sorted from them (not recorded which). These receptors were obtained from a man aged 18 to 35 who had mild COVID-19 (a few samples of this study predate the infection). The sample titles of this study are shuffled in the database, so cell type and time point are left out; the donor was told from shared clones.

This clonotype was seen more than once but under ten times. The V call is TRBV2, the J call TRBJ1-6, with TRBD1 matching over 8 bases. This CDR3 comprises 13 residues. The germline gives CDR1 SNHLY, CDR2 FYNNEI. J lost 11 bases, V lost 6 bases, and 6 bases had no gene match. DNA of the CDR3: TGTGCCAGCAGCCTGGGACAGGTTCCACCCCTCCACTTT. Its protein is CASSLGQVPPLHF.

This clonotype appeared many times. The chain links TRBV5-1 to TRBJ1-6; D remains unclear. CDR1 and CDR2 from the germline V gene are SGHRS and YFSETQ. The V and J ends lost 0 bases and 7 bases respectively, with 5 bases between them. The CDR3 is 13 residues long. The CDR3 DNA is TGCGCCAGCAGCTTGGACGGCAATTCACCCCTCCACTTT. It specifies CASSLDGNSPLHF. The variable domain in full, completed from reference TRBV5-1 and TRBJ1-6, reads KAGVTQTPRYLIKTRGQQVTLSCSPISGHRSVSWYQQTPGQGLQFLFEYFSETQRNKGNFPGRFSGRQFSNSRSEMNVSTLELGDSALYLCASSLDGNSPLHFGNGTRLTVT.

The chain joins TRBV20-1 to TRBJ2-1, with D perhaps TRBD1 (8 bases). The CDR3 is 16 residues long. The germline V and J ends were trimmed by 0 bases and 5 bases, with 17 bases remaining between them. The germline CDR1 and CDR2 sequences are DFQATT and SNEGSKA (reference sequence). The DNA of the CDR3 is TGCAGTGCTAGAGATCGGAGGGGGGGACAGGACAATGAGCAGTTCTTC. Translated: CSARDRRGGQDNEQFF.

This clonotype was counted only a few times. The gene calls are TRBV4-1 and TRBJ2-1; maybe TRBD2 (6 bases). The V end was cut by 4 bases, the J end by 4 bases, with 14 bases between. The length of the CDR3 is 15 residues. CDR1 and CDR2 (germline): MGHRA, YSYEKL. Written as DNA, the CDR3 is TGCGCCAGCAGCCTGGGAGGAACCCGATACAATGAGCAGTTCTTC. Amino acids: CASSLGGTRYNEQFF.

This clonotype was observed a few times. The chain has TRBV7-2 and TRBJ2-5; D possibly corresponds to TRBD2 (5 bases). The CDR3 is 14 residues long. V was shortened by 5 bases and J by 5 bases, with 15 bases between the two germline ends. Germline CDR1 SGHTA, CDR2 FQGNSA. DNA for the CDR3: TGTGCCAGCAGCCTCTCTAGCCTCGGGGAGACCCAGTACTTC. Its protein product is CASSLSSLGETQYF.

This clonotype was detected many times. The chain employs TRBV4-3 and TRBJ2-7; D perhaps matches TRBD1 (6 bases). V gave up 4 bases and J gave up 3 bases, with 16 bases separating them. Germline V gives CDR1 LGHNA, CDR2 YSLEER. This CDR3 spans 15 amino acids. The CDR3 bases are TGCGCCAGCAGCCCCGGGGCCGCAGGGGACTACGAGCAGTACTTC. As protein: CASSPGAAGDYEQYF.

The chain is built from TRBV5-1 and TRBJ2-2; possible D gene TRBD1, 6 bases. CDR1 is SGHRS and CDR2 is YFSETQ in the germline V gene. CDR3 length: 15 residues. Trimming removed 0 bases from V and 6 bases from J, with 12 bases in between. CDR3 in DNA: TGCGCCAGCAGCTTGGGATCAGGGGATGCCGGGGAGCTGTTTTTT. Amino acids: CASSLGSGDAGELFF.

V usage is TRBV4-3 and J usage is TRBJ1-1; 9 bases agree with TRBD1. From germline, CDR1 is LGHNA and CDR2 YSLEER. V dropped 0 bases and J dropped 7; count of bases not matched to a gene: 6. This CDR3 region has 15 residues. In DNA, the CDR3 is TGCGCCAGCAGCCAAGACGGACAGGGGTCTGGTGAAGCTTTCTTT. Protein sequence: CASSQDGQGSGEAFF.

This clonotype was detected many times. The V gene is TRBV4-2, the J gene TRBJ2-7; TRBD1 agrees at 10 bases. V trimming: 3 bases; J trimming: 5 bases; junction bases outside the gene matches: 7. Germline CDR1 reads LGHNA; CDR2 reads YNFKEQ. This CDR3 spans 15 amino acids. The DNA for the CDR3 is TGTGCCAGCAGCCAGCCGGGACAGGGGTTCAACGAGCAGTACTTC. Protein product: CASSQPGQGFNEQYF.

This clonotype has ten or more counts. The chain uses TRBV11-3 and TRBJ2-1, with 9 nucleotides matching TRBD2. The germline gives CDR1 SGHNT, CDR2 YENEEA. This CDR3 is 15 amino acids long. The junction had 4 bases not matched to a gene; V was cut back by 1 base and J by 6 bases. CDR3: CASSLGGTSSNEQFF. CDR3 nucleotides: TGTGCCAGCAGCTTAGGCGGGACTAGCTCCAATGAGCAGTTCTTC.

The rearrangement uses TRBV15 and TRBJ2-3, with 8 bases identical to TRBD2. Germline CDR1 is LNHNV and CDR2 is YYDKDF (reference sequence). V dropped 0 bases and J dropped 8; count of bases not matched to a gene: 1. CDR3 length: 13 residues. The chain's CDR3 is CATSRDREGTQYF. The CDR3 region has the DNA TGTGCCACCAGCAGAGATCGGGAGGGTACGCAGTATTTT.

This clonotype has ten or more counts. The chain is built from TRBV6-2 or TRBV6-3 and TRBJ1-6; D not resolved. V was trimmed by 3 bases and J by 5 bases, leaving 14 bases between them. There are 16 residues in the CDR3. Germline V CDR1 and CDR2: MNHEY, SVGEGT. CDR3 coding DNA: TGTGCCAGCAGTTATCGGAGACCTGGGAATAATTCACCCCTCCACTTT. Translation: CASSYRRPGNNSPLHF.

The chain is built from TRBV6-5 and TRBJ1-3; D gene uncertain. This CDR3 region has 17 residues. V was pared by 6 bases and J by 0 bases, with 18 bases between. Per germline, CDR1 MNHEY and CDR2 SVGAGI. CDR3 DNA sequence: TGTGCCAGCAGGACCTCCGGACGGGGAAGCTCTGGAAACACCATATATTTT. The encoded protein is CASRTSGRGSSGNTIYF.

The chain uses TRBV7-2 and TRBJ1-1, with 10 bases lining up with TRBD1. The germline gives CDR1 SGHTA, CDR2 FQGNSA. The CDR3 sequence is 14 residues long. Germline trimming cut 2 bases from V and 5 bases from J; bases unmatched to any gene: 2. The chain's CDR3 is CASSLMGQGTEAFF. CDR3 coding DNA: TGTGCCAGCAGCTTAATGGGACAGGGGACTGAAGCTTTCTTT.